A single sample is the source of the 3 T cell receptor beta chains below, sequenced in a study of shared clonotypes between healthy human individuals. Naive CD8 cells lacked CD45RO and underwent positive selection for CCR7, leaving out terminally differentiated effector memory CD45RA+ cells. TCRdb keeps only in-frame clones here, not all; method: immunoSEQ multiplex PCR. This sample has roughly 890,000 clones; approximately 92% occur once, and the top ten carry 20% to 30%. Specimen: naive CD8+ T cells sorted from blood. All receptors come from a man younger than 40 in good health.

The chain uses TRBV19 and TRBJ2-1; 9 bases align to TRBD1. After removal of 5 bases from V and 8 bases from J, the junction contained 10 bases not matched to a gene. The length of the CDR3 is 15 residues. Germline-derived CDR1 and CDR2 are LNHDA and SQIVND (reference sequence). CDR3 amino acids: CASSPVGQGLDEQFF. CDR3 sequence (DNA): TGTGCCAGTAGTCCGGTGGGACAGGGTTTAGATGAGCAGTTCTTC.

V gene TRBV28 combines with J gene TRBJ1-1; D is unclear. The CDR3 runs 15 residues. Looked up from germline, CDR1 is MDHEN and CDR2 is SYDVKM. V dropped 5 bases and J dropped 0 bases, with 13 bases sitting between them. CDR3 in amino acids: CASSPRWLMNTEAFF. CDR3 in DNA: TGTGCCAGCAGTCCCCGCTGGCTCATGAACACTGAAGCTTTCTTT.

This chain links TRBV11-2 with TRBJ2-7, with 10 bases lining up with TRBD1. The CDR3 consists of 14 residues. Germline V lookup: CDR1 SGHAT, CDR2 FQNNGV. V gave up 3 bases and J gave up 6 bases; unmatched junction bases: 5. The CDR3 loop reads CASSLGTGVTEQYF. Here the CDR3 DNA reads TGTGCCAGCAGCTTGGGGACAGGGGTGACCGAGCAGTACTTC.